The clone carrying this T cell receptor (beta chain) was detected only once. Its antigen is undetermined. This specimen belongs to a study of cytomegalovirus exposure and HLA in healthy donors. Study-wide results and limits: In a later analysis, TCR beta V- and J-gene trimming showed a link to a missense DCLRE1C variant. Sequencing artifact likely explains a cluster of highly shared sequence variants.

V was pared by 7 bases and J by 0 bases, with 13 bases between. Per germline, CDR1 LNHDA and CDR2 SQIVND (reference sequence). This CDR3 has 15 residues. The PCR made use of 60 Vbeta and 13 Jbeta primers. The data were produced by immunoSEQ multiplex PCR, yet TCRdb's version contains in-frame clones alone and is incomplete. Counted here are about 200,000 clones, 82% occurring once; the ten biggest clones make up 5.5% to 7%. The chain carries TRBV19 and TRBJ2-1; possibly TRBD2 for D (5 bases). The clonotype originates from a woman aged 45-59 years in good health and CMV-seropositive. The source material was PBMCs. The CDR3, as DNA: TGTGCCAGTACCCAAGGGAGTGGCTCCTACAATGAGCAGTTCTTC. This encodes CASTQGSGSYNEQFF.